Shown below are 5 T cell receptor beta chains from a single sample sequenced in a study of T cell changes during pregnancy in multiple sclerosis (dated 2019 in TCRdb). Libraries were constructed by the immunoSEQ multiplex PCR assay. Held by TCRdb, this immuneACCESS table contains in-frame sequences only and omits some clones. Under half of the omission traces to an unresolved V gene where checked; the cause of the rest is unknown. Present in this sample are some 36,000 clones, roughly 93% of which were seen just once. The ten largest account for 4% to 4.5% of the sample. Sequenced material: peripheral blood, taken in the second trimester of pregnancy. The receptors shown here come from a female donor in good health, enrolled as a control in a pregnancy study.

The V call is TRBV2, the J call TRBJ1-2, with 9 bases lining up with TRBD1. CDR3 size: 14 residues. Per the germline V gene, CDR1 is SNHLY and CDR2 is FYNNEI. Trimming took 6 bases from V and 0 from J; bases not matched to a gene: 2. The CDR3 is CASSGDRANYGYTF. DNA for the CDR3: TGTGCCAGCAGCGGGGACAGGGCTAACTATGGCTACACCTTC.

V and J are TRBV29-1 and TRBJ2-7; 11 positions agree with TRBD2. This CDR3 has 14 amino acids. J gave up 3 bases and V 4 bases, and 5 bases lay outside the gene matches. CDR1 is SQVTM and CDR2 is ANQGSEA in the germline V gene. The CDR3 coding sequence is TGCAGCGTTGCGGGGACTAGCGGATTCTACGAGCAGTACTTC. This translates into CSVAGTSGFYEQYF.

This chain connects TRBV18 to TRBJ1-5; D perhaps matches TRBD1 (6 bases). This CDR3 has 16 residues. Between the trimmed V and J ends, which lost 3 bases and 2 bases, there was a span of 14 bases. Germline CDR1 and CDR2: KGHSH and LQKENI. The CDR3 DNA sequence: TGTGCCAGCTCACCGTCCAGGGGATCTGGCAATCAGCCCCAGCATTTT. It codes for CASSPSRGSGNQPQHF. The complete variable domain, with remaining parts taken from reference TRBV18 and TRBJ1-5, reads NAGVMQNPRHLVRRRGQEARLRCSPMKGHSHVYWYRQLPEEGLKFMVYLQKENIIDESGMPKERFSAEFPKEGPSILRIQQVVRGDSAAYFCASSPSRGSGNQPQHFGDGTRLSIL.

The CDR3: CASSPWLAGGSSEQFF. CDR3 DNA: TGTGCCAGTAGTCCCTGGCTAGCGGGAGGCTCGAGTGAGCAGTTCTTC. The rearrangement links TRBV19 to TRBJ2-1; TRBD2 agrees at 11 bases. This CDR3 region has 16 residues. The J segment lost 9 bases and the V segment lost 5 bases, leaving 12 bases of the junction unmatched. The germline gives CDR1 LNHDA, CDR2 SQIVND (reference sequence).

V gene TRBV18 combines with J gene TRBJ1-1; D gene ambiguous. V was clipped by 2 bases and J by 0 bases, with 10 bases between them. The CDR3 length is 15 residues. Germline V gives CDR1 KGHSH, CDR2 LQKENI. The CDR3 here is CASSPGRTMNTEAFF. The CDR3 DNA reads TGTGCCAGCTCACCAGGGCGGACTATGAACACTGAAGCTTTCTTT.